This T cell receptor (beta chain) was documented in a study of STAT5B mutations in CD4+ large granular lymphocyte leukemia. For the study at large: The CDR3 'QG' motif was associated with a particular HLA allele among healthy donors. The study's findings and limits: CD4-sorted patient repertoires seemed more clonal than healthy CD4+ repertoires. Main leukemic clonotypes were patient-specific, but roughly 26% appeared at low frequency elsewhere.

As for this clone: The antigen is undetermined.

Original processing methods: Lowest detectable productive clonotype frequency was 2.59 x 10-5. Sequencing was performed with immunoSEQ multiplex PCR; in TCRdb, only in-frame clones are kept and a portion is missing. V, J and clone size are taken as reported in that table, and D and trimming were inferred from the DNA itself. The sample carries about 31,000 clones, around 80% recorded once. The CDR3 spans 12 residues. Germline V gene data show CDR1 as SNHLY and CDR2 as FYNNEI. Trimming removed 3 bases from V and 7 bases from J, with 7 bases in between. The TCR originated in a human donor in good health. The specimen sequenced was CD4+ T cells from blood buffy coats. The V and J genes are TRBV2 and TRBJ1-5; D call uncertain. The CDR3 bases are TGTGCCAGCAGTGATAATCGGCAGCCCCAGCATTTT. It translates to CASSDNRQPQHF.